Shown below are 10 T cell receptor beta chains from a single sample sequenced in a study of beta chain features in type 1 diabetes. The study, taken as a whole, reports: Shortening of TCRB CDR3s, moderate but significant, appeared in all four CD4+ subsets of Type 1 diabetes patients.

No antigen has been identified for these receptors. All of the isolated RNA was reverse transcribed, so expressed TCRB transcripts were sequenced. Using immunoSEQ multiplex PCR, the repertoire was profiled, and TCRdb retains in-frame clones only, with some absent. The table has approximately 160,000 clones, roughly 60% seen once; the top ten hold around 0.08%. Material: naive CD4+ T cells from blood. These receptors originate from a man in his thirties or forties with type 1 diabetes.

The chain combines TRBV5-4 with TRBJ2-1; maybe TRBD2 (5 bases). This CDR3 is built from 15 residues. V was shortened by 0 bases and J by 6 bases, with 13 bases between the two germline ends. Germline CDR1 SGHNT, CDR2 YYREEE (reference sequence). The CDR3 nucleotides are TGTGCCAGCAGCTTGGAGGAGGTAACCCTCAATGAGCAGTTCTTC. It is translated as CASSLEEVTLNEQFF.

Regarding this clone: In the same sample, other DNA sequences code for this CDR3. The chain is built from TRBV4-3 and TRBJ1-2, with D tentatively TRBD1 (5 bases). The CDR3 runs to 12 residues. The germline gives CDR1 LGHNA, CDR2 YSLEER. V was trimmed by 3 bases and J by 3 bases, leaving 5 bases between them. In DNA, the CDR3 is TGCGCCAGCAGCCAGGGGGACTATGGCTACACCTTC. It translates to CASSQGDYGYTF.

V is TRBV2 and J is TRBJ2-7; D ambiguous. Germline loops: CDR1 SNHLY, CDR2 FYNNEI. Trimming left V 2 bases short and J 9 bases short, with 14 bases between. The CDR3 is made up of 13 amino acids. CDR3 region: CASSELGKIWQYF. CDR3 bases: TGTGCCAGCAGTGAACTGGGTAAGATCTGGCAGTACTTC.

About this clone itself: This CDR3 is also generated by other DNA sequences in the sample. The CDR3 DNA follows: TGCAGCGTTGAAGGCTTGGGGGAGACCCAGTACTTC. This sequence encodes CSVEGLGETQYF. The chain recombines TRBV29-1 with TRBJ2-5, with D unclear. Trimming removed 1 base from V and 5 bases from J, with 8 bases in between. This CDR3 is built from 12 residues. Germline CDR1 reads SQVTM; CDR2 reads ANQGSEA.

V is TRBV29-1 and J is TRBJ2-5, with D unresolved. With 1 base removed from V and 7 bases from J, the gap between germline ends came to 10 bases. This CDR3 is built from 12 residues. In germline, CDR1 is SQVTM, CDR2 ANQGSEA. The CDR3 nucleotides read TGCAGCGTTGAAGGTTGGGGTGTGACCCAGTACTTC. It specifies CSVEGWGVTQYF.

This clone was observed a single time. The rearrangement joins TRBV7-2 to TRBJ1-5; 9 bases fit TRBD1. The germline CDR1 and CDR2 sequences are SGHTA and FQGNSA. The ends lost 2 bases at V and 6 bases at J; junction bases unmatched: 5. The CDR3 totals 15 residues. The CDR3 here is CASSLWETGGQPQHF. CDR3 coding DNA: TGTGCCAGCAGCTTATGGGAGACAGGGGGTCAGCCCCAGCATTTT.

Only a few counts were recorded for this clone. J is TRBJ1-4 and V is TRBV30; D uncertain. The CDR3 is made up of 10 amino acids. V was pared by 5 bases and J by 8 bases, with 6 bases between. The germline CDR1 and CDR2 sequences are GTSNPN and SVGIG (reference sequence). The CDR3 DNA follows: TGTGCCTGGGGTTTGGAAAAACTGTTTTTT. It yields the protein CAWGLEKLFF.

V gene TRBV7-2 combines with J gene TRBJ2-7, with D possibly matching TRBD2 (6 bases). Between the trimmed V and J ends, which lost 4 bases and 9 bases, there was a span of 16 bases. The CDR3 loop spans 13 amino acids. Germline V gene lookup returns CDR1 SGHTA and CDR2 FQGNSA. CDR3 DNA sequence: TGTGCCAGCAGCTCGTATAAGGGGACTCCGCAGTACTTC. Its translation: CASSSYKGTPQYF.

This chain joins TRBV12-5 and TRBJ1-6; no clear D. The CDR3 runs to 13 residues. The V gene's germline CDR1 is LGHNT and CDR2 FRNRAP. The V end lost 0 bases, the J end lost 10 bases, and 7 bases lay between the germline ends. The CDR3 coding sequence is TGTGCTAGTGGTTTGGTTGACAACTCACCCCTCCACTTT. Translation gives CASGLVDNSPLHF. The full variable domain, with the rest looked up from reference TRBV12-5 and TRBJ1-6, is DARVTQTPRHKVTEMGQEVTMRCQPILGHNTVFWYRQTMMQGLELLAYFRNRAPLDDSGMPKDRFSAEMPDATLATLKIQPSEPRDSAVYFCASGLVDNSPLHFGNGTRLTVT.

Here the CDR3 DNA reads TGTGCCTGGAGTGTAAACAAAAACATTCAGTACTTC. Translation gives CAWSVNKNIQYF. The chain joins TRBV30 to TRBJ2-4; D unclear. Germline assignment: CDR1 GTSNPN and CDR2 SVGIG (reference sequence). The CDR3 extends over 12 amino acids. Trimming removed 0 bases at V and 3 bases at J, with 3 bases between.